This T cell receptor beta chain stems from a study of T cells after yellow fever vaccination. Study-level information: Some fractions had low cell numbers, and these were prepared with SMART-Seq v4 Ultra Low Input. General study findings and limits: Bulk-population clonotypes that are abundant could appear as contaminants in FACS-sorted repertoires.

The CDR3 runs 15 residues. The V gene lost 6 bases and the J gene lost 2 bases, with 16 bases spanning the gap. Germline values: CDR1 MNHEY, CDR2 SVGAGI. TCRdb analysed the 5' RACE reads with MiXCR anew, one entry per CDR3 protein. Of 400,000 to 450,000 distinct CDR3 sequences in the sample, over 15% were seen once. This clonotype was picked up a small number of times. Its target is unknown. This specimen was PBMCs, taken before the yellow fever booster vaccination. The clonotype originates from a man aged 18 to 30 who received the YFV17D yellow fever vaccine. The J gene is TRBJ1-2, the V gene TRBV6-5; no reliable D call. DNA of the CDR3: TGTGCCAGCAGACGCAAGGCGTCGGGGAACTATGGCTACACCTTC. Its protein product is CASRRKASGNYGYTF.